This T cell receptor (beta chain) was profiled in a study of OX40 agonist ivuxolimab in advanced cancers. The method was immunoSEQ multiplex PCR; TCRdb's version includes in-frame clones alone and lacks a portion of them. The sample comprises more than 75,000 clones, 86% of which are singletons, and 0.8% to 1% rests with the top ten. The germline V gene encodes CDR1 SGHVS and CDR2 FNYEAQ. This CDR3 is built from 13 residues. V lost 7 bases and J lost 1, with 10 bases in between. The sample in question was CD4+ or CD8+ T cells sorted from blood, obtained in a trial of the OX40 agonist ivuxolimab. The sequence was collected from an adult with an advanced solid tumor such as melanoma, head and neck, liver or kidney cancer. The chain combines TRBV7-6 with TRBJ1-1; D unclear. The CDR3 nucleotides read TGTGCCAGCACCTTCGGACCGAACACTGAAGCTTTCTTT. Translating gives CASTFGPNTEAFF. The full variable domain, with the rest looked up from reference TRBV7-6 and TRBJ1-1, is GAGVSQSPRYKVTKRGQDVALRCDPISGHVSLYWYRQALGQGPEFLTYFNYEAQQDKSGLPNDRFSAERPEGSISTLTIQRTEQRDSAMYRCASTFGPNTEAFFGQGTRLTVV.